The next 14 T cell receptor beta chains were all read from a single sample in a study of persistence of HIV-infected CD4 T cells. No antigens are known for them. Nonspecific anti-CD3/anti-CD28 bead stimulation represents the broad CD4+ T cell repertoire. CD4+ T cells upregulating both CD40 ligand and CD69 were sorted as responding cells. This was the immunoSEQ version 4 assay in survey mode. TCRdb's copy holds only in-frame clones and misses some; the assay was immunoSEQ multiplex PCR. The sample has over 35,000 clones, approximately 90% seen once. The sequencing used CD4+ T cells sorted from PBMCs after 18-hour stimulation, collected from a patient who received antiretroviral therapy. The receptors here all came from an adult man with HIV who was CMV-seropositive.

This sequence joins TRBV2 and TRBJ2-7, with 8 bases that match TRBD1. This CDR3 contains 16 residues. Trimming at V came to 1 base and at J to 3 bases, leaving 8 bases not matched to a gene. Looked up from germline, CDR1 is SNHLY and CDR2 is FYNNEI. The DNA of the CDR3 is TGTGCCAGCAGTGAAGGATGGACAGGGAACTACTACGAGCAGTACTTC. Translating gives CASSEGWTGNYYEQYF.

The rearrangement links TRBV7-3 to TRBJ2-3; TRBD2 matches 15 bases. V gave up 5 bases and J gave up 5 bases; unmatched junction bases: 5. The CDR3 has 16 residues. Germline V gene lookup returns CDR1 SGHTA and CDR2 FQGTGA. CDR3 nucleotides: TGTGCCAGCAGCCCGGGACTAGCGGGGGGCCAAGATACGCAGTATTTT. Translated, it gives CASSPGLAGGQDTQYF.

The rearrangement joins TRBV2 to TRBJ2-1, with TRBD2 matching 7 bases. The germline gives CDR1 SNHLY, CDR2 FYNNEI. The CDR3 sequence is 14 residues long. J lost 9 bases, V lost 8 bases, and 13 bases had no gene match. The CDR3 here is CASGGGLGLGEQFF. CDR3 sequence (DNA): TGTGCCAGCGGGGGGGGACTTGGGCTAGGTGAGCAGTTCTTC.

The chain carries TRBV2 and TRBJ2-1; 8 bases line up with TRBD1. CDR1 is SNHLY and CDR2 is FYNNEI in the germline V gene. The ends lost 6 bases at V and 6 bases at J; junction bases unmatched: 4. The CDR3 totals 13 residues. The CDR3 loop reads CASREDRANEQFF. Written as DNA, the CDR3 is TGTGCCAGCAGAGAGGACAGGGCCAATGAGCAGTTCTTC.

V usage is TRBV28 and J usage is TRBJ2-3; 8 nucleotides match TRBD1. With 6 bases clipped from V and 2 bases from J, the junction kept 4 bases outside the gene matches. The length of the CDR3 is 14 residues. The germline gives CDR1 MDHEN, CDR2 SYDVKM. This CDR3 reads CASRTGQDTDTQYF. As DNA, the CDR3 is TGTGCCAGCAGAACGGGACAGGACACAGATACGCAGTATTTT.

This chain uses TRBV7-3 with TRBJ1-1, with 8 bases lining up with TRBD1. Trimming cost V 4 bases and J 0 bases; bases outside gene matches: 13. This CDR3 has 18 amino acids. The germline CDR1 and CDR2 sequences are SGHTA and FQGTGA. CDR3 sequence reads: CASSSAAGQGGMNTEAFF. CDR3 in DNA: TGTGCCAGCAGCTCCGCCGCCGGACAGGGCGGTATGAACACTGAAGCTTTCTTT.

The gene calls are TRBV6-5 and TRBJ2-2, with 7 bases aligning to TRBD2. Germline CDR1 MNHEY, CDR2 SVGAGI. This CDR3 has 16 amino acids. The V and J ends lost 0 bases and 0 bases, in that order; junction bases with no gene match: 1. The CDR3 DNA follows: TGTGCCAGCAGTTACTCCGGGACTACGAACACCGGGGAGCTGTTTTTT. Translated: CASSYSGTTNTGELFF.

The chain has TRBV10-1 and TRBJ2-3; D is unresolved. V shed 0 bases and J shed 7 bases, with 8 bases lying between them. The CDR3 consists of 13 residues. Germline CDR1 WNHNN, CDR2 SYGVQD (reference sequence). CDR3 region: CASSESGPNTQYF. CDR3 DNA: TGCGCCAGCAGTGAGTCGGGTCCTAATACGCAGTATTTT.

This chain links TRBV7-7 with TRBJ1-1, with 9 bases identical to TRBD1. Germline loops: CDR1 SSHAT, CDR2 FNYEAQ (reference sequence). This CDR3 has 18 amino acids. V gave up 2 bases and J gave up 0 bases; unmatched junction bases: 10. Written as DNA, the CDR3 is TGTGCCAGCAGCTTATATGGGGACAGGGTTAACGTGAACACTGAAGCTTTCTTT. Its translation: CASSLYGDRVNVNTEAFF.

The rearrangement links TRBV28 to TRBJ2-4; D gene unclear. CDR3 length equals 15 residues. Trimming took off 7 bases at V and 0 bases at J, with 13 bases between the two ends. The germline gives CDR1 MDHEN, CDR2 SYDVKM. The chain's CDR3 is CASTAGSLAKNIQYF. In nucleotides, the CDR3 is TGTGCCAGCACGGCCGGTAGTCTAGCCAAAAACATTCAGTACTTC.

CDR3 region: CAISESTAGAGARGYTF. The CDR3 region has the DNA TGTGCCATCAGTGAGTCGACCGCGGGGGCAGGGGCGCGTGGCTACACCTTC. V gene TRBV10-3 combines with J gene TRBJ1-2; maybe TRBD1 (6 bases). V shed 0 bases and J shed 7 bases, with 21 bases lying between them. This CDR3 is built from 17 residues. Per the germline V gene, CDR1 is ENHRY and CDR2 is SYGVKD.

The rearrangement uses TRBV3-1 (or the pseudogene TRBV3-2) and TRBJ1-2; 10 bases are shared with TRBD1. Losses at the gene ends were 5 bases for V and 6 bases for J; bases not matched to a gene: 3. Germline CDR1 LGHDT, CDR2 YNNKEL (reference sequence). The CDR3 runs to 13 residues. The chain's CDR3 is CASSNDRGHGYTF. The CDR3 DNA reads as TGTGCCAGCAGCAACGACAGGGGGCATGGCTACACCTTC.

Only a few counts were recorded for this clone. This chain uses TRBV2 with TRBJ1-2, with unresolved D. V was clipped by 7 bases and J by 5 bases, with 14 bases between them. The CDR3 contains 13 residues. Germline V gene data show CDR1 as SNHLY and CDR2 as FYNNEI. The CDR3 region is CASTQTGLYGYTF. In DNA form, the CDR3 reads TGTGCCAGCACCCAGACCGGACTGTATGGCTACACCTTC. The full variable domain, rest sourced from reference TRBV2 and TRBJ1-2, is EPEVTQTPSHQVTQMGQEVILRCVPISNHLYFYWYRQILGQKVEFLVSFYNNEISEKSEIFDDQFSVERPDGSNFTLKIRSTKLEDSAMYFCASTQTGLYGYTFGSGTRLTVV.

The chain uses TRBV7-2 and TRBJ2-2, with D unresolved. The CDR3 contains 15 residues. Germline V gives CDR1 SGHTA, CDR2 FQGNSA. V was cut by 8 bases and J by 1 base, with 14 bases left in between. For the CDR3, the DNA is TGTGCCAGCGTGGAATGGAGCCTGAACACCGGGGAGCTGTTTTTT. This sequence encodes CASVEWSLNTGELFF.